The sequence of this TCR beta chain was determined in a study of regulatory T cells in long-lasting Graves disease. Looking at the study overall: Newly diagnosed Graves' patients had taken antithyroid drugs under 3 months. Study-wide findings and caveats: Because few samples were included, accuracy may have been lower.

CDR3 size: 14 residues. Unmatched junction bases numbered 0, after V lost 4 bases and J lost 0 bases. Time point: newly diagnosed GD, antithyroid drugs for less than 3 months. Construction of the TCR library relied on RNA isolated from PBMCs. This clonotype has ten or more counts. What it binds is not known. The TCR beta library used iRepertoire HTBI primers with Arm-PCR amplification of CDR3. Using its own MiXCR run on the multiplex PCR reads, TCRdb lists one record per CDR3 protein. The sample records 400,000 to 500,000 distinct CDR3 sequences, less than 20% being singletons. A further study also used this sample, focusing on T cells in Graves' hyperthyroidism and ophthalmopathy.

This specimen consisted of peripheral blood mononuclear cells (PBMCs), obtained at new diagnosis, from a patient treated with antithyroid drugs. The J gene is TRBJ1-5, the V gene TRBV12-3 or TRBV12-4; 7 positions match TRBD1. The origin of this receptor is a woman aged 18-29 years with Graves disease. Here the CDR3 reads CASSYRGSNQPQHF. The CDR3 bases are TGTGCCAGCAGTTACAGGGGTAGCAATCAGCCCCAGCATTTT.